This T cell receptor beta chain is from a study of cytomegalovirus exposure and HLA in healthy donors. Vbeta (60) and Jbeta (13) primers were used in the PCR. Only in-frame clones appear in the TCRdb table, and some are missing; sequencing was by immunoSEQ multiplex PCR. The profile shows about 120,000 clones, 60% to 85% of them singletons. Worth noting for this clone: As yet, its antigen is unknown.

Study outcomes and limitations: For most TCR beta V segments, an earlier analysis put the productive rate at about 87% or about 30% of the time.

Sequences were obtained from PBMCs. This TCR was sampled from a female donor in good health and CMV-seronegative.

CDR3 nucleotides: TGTGCCAGCAGTAGGGACAGGGTCGAGCCCCAGCATTTT. Protein product: CASSRDRVEPQHF. The chain joins TRBV2 to TRBJ1-5, with 9 positions matching TRBD1. This CDR3 has 13 amino acids. Germline loops: CDR1 SNHLY, CDR2 FYNNEI. V trimming: 5 bases; J trimming: 8 bases; junction bases outside the gene matches: 4.